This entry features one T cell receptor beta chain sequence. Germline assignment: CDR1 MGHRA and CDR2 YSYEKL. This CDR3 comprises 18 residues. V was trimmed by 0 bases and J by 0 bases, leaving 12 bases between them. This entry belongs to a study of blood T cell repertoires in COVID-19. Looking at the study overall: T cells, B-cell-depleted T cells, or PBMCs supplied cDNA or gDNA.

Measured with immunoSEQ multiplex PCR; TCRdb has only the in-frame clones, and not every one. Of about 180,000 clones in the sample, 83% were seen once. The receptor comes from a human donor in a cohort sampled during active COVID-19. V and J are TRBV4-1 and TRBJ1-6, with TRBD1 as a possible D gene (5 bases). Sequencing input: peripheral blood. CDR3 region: CASSQERGTSSYNSPLHF. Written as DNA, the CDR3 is TGCGCCAGCAGCCAAGAAAGGGGAACAAGCTCCTATAATTCACCCCTCCACTTT.